The next 28 T cell receptor beta chains were all read from a single sample in a study of blood T cell repertoires in COVID-19 (dated by TCRdb to between 2020 and 2021). The library was generated by the immunoSEQ multiplex PCR assay. The source is immuneACCESS, and TCRdb retained only in-frame sequences with V and J called. Part of the clones is not carried over; for the studies checked, unresolved V genes explain less than half of this, and the remainder is unexplained. The sample profile shows approximately 210,000 clones; around 80% of them were found once. Roughly 7.8% of the sample is held by the ten biggest clonotypes. The sequenced sample was peripheral blood. All receptors come from an elderly woman with COVID-19, enrolled during active disease.

The V gene is TRBV4-2, the J gene TRBJ2-2; TRBD2 agrees at 15 bases. The V segment lost 5 bases and the J segment 5 bases; nucleotides outside the gene matches: 6. CDR1 is LGHNA, CDR2 YNFKEQ, per germline. This CDR3 is built from 17 residues. For the CDR3, the DNA is TGTGCCAGCAGCAGTGGACTAGCGGGAGGGGGAACCGGGGAGCTGTTTTTT. It codes for CASSSGLAGGGTGELFF.

The J gene is TRBJ1-5, the V gene TRBV16; D call uncertain. Trimming took 4 bases from V and 5 from J, leaving 15 bases between them. Germline V lookup: CDR1 KGHSY, CDR2 FQNENV. The CDR3 length is 15 residues. Here the CDR3 reads CASSPSRARDQPQHF. Written as DNA, the CDR3 is TGTGCCAGCAGCCCCTCGAGGGCGAGGGATCAGCCCCAGCATTTT.

The V and J genes are TRBV6-1 and TRBJ2-4; a weak D match, TRBD2 (5 bases). The V gene's germline CDR1 is MNHNS and CDR2 SASEGT. This CDR3 region has 15 residues. V shed 0 bases and J shed 2 bases, with 8 bases lying between them. The CDR3 coding sequence is TGTGCCAGCAGTGAAGCGACGGGAACCAAAAACATTCAGTACTTC. Amino acid sequence: CASSEATGTKNIQYF.

In its sample, this clone was seen a few times. The CDR3 DNA reads TGTGCCAGCAGTAGCACGGAGTGGGGAGGAACAGATACGCAGTATTTT. The encoded protein is CASSSTEWGGTDTQYF. The V and J genes are TRBV25-1 and TRBJ2-3, with D perhaps TRBD2 (6 bases). Germline V gene lookup returns CDR1 MGHDK and CDR2 SYGVNS. V was clipped by 5 bases and J by 3 bases, with 18 bases between them. The CDR3 sequence is 16 residues long.

This rearrangement joins TRBV10-3 to TRBJ2-7; tentative D call: TRBD2 (6 bases). The V and J ends lost 7 bases and 0 bases respectively, with 10 bases between them. The CDR3 is made up of 13 amino acids. Germline V gives CDR1 ENHRY, CDR2 SYGVKD. The CDR3 spells CAITRDFSYEQYF. In nucleotides, the CDR3 is TGTGCCATCACCCGGGACTTCTCCTACGAGCAGTACTTC.

The chain uses TRBV29-1 and TRBJ1-5; D is undetermined. Germline V lookup: CDR1 SQVTM, CDR2 ANQGSEA. V was pared by 0 bases and J by 6 bases, with 6 bases between. This CDR3 has 12 amino acids. The CDR3 DNA reads TGCAGCGTTGAAGATCCGGGTCAGCCCCAGCATTTT. The encoded protein is CSVEDPGQPQHF.

The V gene is TRBV28, the J gene TRBJ1-5; 9 bases agree with TRBD1. The V gene end was trimmed by 6 bases and the J gene end by 5 bases; junction bases not matched to a gene: 8. CDR1 is MDHEN, CDR2 SYDVKM, per germline. This CDR3 spans 15 amino acids. CDR3 loop: CASSLQGAHDQPQHF. The CDR3 bases are TGTGCCAGCAGCTTACAGGGGGCCCACGATCAGCCCCAGCATTTT.

V and J are TRBV2 and TRBJ2-3, with D possibly TRBD2 on 6 matching bases. CDR1 and CDR2 from the germline V gene are SNHLY and FYNNEI. This CDR3 spans 14 amino acids. Trimming removed 6 bases at V and 0 bases at J, with 10 bases between. The CDR3 nucleotides are TGTGCCAGCAGCGTGACTAGTAGCACAGATACGCAGTATTTT. This sequence encodes CASSVTSSTDTQYF.

The chain recombines TRBV18 with TRBJ1-4, with TRBD1 matching 7 bases. This CDR3 contains 15 residues. CDR1 and CDR2 from the germline V gene are KGHSH and LQKENI. V lost 6 bases to trimming and J lost 3 bases; unmatched junction nucleotides: 7. CDR3 amino acids: CASSEGTVANEKLFF. CDR3 in DNA: TGTGCCAGCTCGGAGGGGACAGTCGCTAATGAAAAACTGTTTTTT. Full variable domain (remainder filled in from reference TRBV18 and TRBJ1-4): NAGVMQNPRHLVRRRGQEARLRCSPMKGHSHVYWYRQLPEEGLKFMVYLQKENIIDESGMPKERFSAEFPKEGPSILRIQQVVRGDSAAYFCASSEGTVANEKLFFGSGTQLSVL.

This sequence joins TRBV3-1 (or the pseudogene TRBV3-2) and TRBJ2-3; tentatively, D is TRBD2 (7 bases). CDR1 and CDR2 from the germline V gene are LGHDT and YNNKEL (reference sequence). Between the trimmed V and J ends, which lost 6 bases and 6 bases, there was a span of 10 bases. The CDR3 spans 12 residues. CDR3 bases: TGTGCCAGCAGGGGGGGGGCTGATACGCAGTATTTT. This gives the protein CASRGGADTQYF.

The chain carries TRBV14 and TRBJ2-5; 11 bases line up with TRBD1. Per germline, CDR1 SGHDN and CDR2 FVKESK. Trimming cost V 5 bases and J 4 bases; bases outside gene matches: 6. The CDR3 is 15 amino acids. The CDR3 here is CASSVRTGGLETQYF. CDR3 nucleotide sequence: TGTGCCAGCAGCGTAAGGACAGGGGGCTTAGAGACCCAGTACTTC.

This chain connects TRBV5-4 to TRBJ2-7; D gene ambiguous. This CDR3 is built from 13 residues. Germline lookup yields CDR1 SGHNT and CDR2 YYREEE (reference sequence). V lost 2 bases and J 5 bases, leaving 11 bases between the germline ends. This CDR3 is CASSFTYPHEQYF. The CDR3 nucleotides are TGTGCCAGCAGCTTTACCTATCCCCACGAGCAGTACTTC.

In DNA, the CDR3 is TGTGCCAGCAGCTCCCCCGGGAGGGGTCTCGACACAGATACGCAGTATTTT. Protein product: CASSSPGRGLDTDTQYF. The rearrangement joins TRBV5-6 to TRBJ2-3; 8 bases map to TRBD2. From germline, CDR1 is SGHDT and CDR2 YYEEEE. This CDR3 has 17 residues. V shed 3 bases and J 2 bases; nucleotides not matched to a gene: 11.

This chain links TRBV12-3 or TRBV12-4 with TRBJ1-2; unclear D gene. This CDR3 contains 12 residues. V was clipped by 2 bases and J by 4 bases, with 5 bases between them. The CDR3 sequence is CASSLPRYGYTF. In DNA, the CDR3 is TGTGCCAGCAGTTTACCCCGCTATGGCTACACCTTC.

The gene calls are TRBV5-1 and TRBJ2-3, with 8 bases matching TRBD2. This CDR3 has 16 amino acids. Germline V gives CDR1 SGHRS, CDR2 YFSETQ. The trim removed 2 bases at V and 5 bases at J, leaving 10 bases unmatched. Written as DNA, the CDR3 is TGCGCCAGCAGCTTCACCGGGACTAGTGGCGGAGATACGCAGTATTTT. It encodes CASSFTGTSGGDTQYF. Full variable domain (remainder filled in from reference TRBV5-1 and TRBJ2-3): KAGVTQTPRYLIKTRGQQVTLSCSPISGHRSVSWYQQTPGQGLQFLFEYFSETQRNKGNFPGRFSGRQFSNSRSEMNVSTLELGDSALYLCASSFTGTSGGDTQYFGPGTRLTVL.

This clone was recorded only once. This chain connects TRBV28 to TRBJ2-7, with D possibly matching TRBD1 (9 bases). This CDR3 region has 15 residues. Trimming cost V 7 bases and J 4 bases, with 20 bases left between them. Germline lookup yields CDR1 MDHEN and CDR2 SYDVKM. CDR3 protein: CASTTGGGGMYEQYF. DNA of the CDR3: TGTGCCAGCACTACAGGGGGCGGGGGGATGTACGAGCAGTACTTC.

This chain joins TRBV5-6 and TRBJ1-4; 9 positions agree with TRBD1. This CDR3 is 17 amino acids long. The V gene's germline CDR1 is SGHDT and CDR2 YYEEEE. V shed 4 bases and J 8 bases; nucleotides not matched to a gene: 15. CDR3 loop: CASSAGQGDGVGEKLFF. Here the CDR3 DNA reads TGTGCCAGCAGCGCGGGACAGGGAGACGGCGTAGGAGAAAAACTGTTTTTT.

CDR3 sequence reads: CASSSIHTGGGGYTF. The CDR3 DNA reads as TGCGCCAGCAGTTCCATTCACACAGGGGGAGGTGGCTACACCTTC. The chain links TRBV5-1 to TRBJ1-2; the match to TRBD1 covers 8 bases. V was clipped by 5 bases and J by 7 bases; unmatched bases: 13. CDR1 is SGHRS and CDR2 is YFSETQ in the germline V gene. This CDR3 is built from 15 residues.

This sequence joins TRBV2 and TRBJ2-7; 13 nucleotides agree with TRBD2. Germline-derived CDR1 and CDR2 are SNHLY and FYNNEI. The junction had 9 bases not matched to a gene; V was cut back by 10 bases and J by 0 bases. The CDR3 extends over 16 amino acids. DNA for the CDR3: TGTGCCACCCGGGTGGGACTAGCGGGGAGCTCCTACGAGCAGTACTTC. Translated, it gives CATRVGLAGSSYEQYF.

V gene TRBV18 combines with J gene TRBJ1-2; D is possibly TRBD1 (5 bases). Per germline, CDR1 KGHSH and CDR2 LQKENI. V shed 2 bases and J shed 8 bases, with 12 bases lying between them. The length of the CDR3 is 13 residues. CDR3 amino acids: CASSPTFGAGYTF. CDR3 DNA sequence: TGTGCCAGCTCACCAACGTTTGGGGCGGGCTACACCTTC.

This chain uses TRBV18 with TRBJ2-7; 9 bases are a match to TRBD1. CDR3 length: 15 amino acids. The V segment lost 2 bases and the J segment 2 bases; nucleotides outside the gene matches: 4. The germline V gene has CDR1 KGHSH and CDR2 LQKENI. For the CDR3, the DNA is TGTGCCAGCTCACCAGGGACAGGGTCGACCTACGAGCAGTACTTC. It specifies CASSPGTGSTYEQYF. Full variable domain (rest looked up from reference TRBV18 and TRBJ2-7): NAGVMQNPRHLVRRRGQEARLRCSPMKGHSHVYWYRQLPEEGLKFMVYLQKENIIDESGMPKERFSAEFPKEGPSILRIQQVVRGDSAAYFCASSPGTGSTYEQYFGPGTRLTVT.

The genes are TRBV7-3 and TRBJ2-2; no definite D call. Trimming cost V 2 bases and J 2 bases, with 9 bases left between them. From germline, CDR1 is SGHTA and CDR2 FQGTGA. CDR3 length: 15 amino acids. The CDR3 loop is CASSLADHNTGELFF. The CDR3 DNA reads as TGTGCCAGCAGCTTAGCGGATCATAACACCGGGGAGCTGTTTTTT.

J is TRBJ2-7 and V is TRBV10-3; possible D gene TRBD1, 6 bases. The CDR3 contains 13 residues. CDR1 and CDR2 (germline): ENHRY, SYGVKD. The germline V and J ends were trimmed by 4 bases and 4 bases, with 11 bases remaining between them. The CDR3 sequence is CAISGTAQYEQYF. DNA of the CDR3: TGTGCCATCAGTGGGACAGCTCAATACGAGCAGTACTTC.

The chain combines TRBV2 with TRBJ2-7; D unclear. Trimming removed 2 bases from V and 3 bases from J, with 11 bases in between. The germline V gene has CDR1 SNHLY and CDR2 FYNNEI. The CDR3 covers 14 residues. The CDR3 here is CASSERPLVYEQYF. For the CDR3, the DNA is TGTGCCAGCAGTGAACGCCCGCTAGTCTACGAGCAGTACTTC.

V usage is TRBV27 and J usage is TRBJ1-1; unclear D gene. V lost 6 bases, J lost 3 bases, and 8 bases lay in between. Per the germline V gene, CDR1 is MNHEY and CDR2 is SMNVEV (reference sequence). The CDR3 spans 12 residues. CDR3: CASRTHDTEAFF. In DNA, the CDR3 is TGTGCCAGCAGGACTCATGACACTGAAGCTTTCTTT.

This clone was detected once. The rearrangement uses TRBV19 and TRBJ1-6; D uncertain. Trimming took 7 bases from V and 4 from J, leaving 8 bases between them. The CDR3 runs to 13 residues. The V gene's germline CDR1 is LNHDA and CDR2 SQIVND (reference sequence). CDR3 sequence (DNA): TGTGCCAGTAATCGAGGATATAATTCACCCCTCCACTTT. Protein sequence: CASNRGYNSPLHF.

The gene calls are TRBV12-3 or TRBV12-4 and TRBJ1-5; no clear D gene. The germline V and J ends were trimmed by 5 bases and 5 bases, with 7 bases remaining between them. The CDR3 sequence is 12 residues long. The DNA for the CDR3 is TGTGCCAGCAGTCGGGTTGATCAGCCCCAGCATTTT. The encoded protein is CASSRVDQPQHF.

DNA of the CDR3: TGTGCCATCAGTGGGGCTCCAGGGCAGAACTATGGCTACACCTTC. Amino acids: CAISGAPGQNYGYTF. The gene calls are TRBV10-3 and TRBJ1-2; D may be TRBD1 (5 bases). Per the germline V gene, CDR1 is ENHRY and CDR2 is SYGVKD. The CDR3 has 15 residues. V lost 4 bases and J lost 2, with 14 bases in between.